These T cell receptor beta chains were read from a single sample in a study of technical replicates of blood from a few donors. Produced via immunoSEQ multiplex PCR; TCRdb's table is partial and in-frame only. The repertoire holds tens of thousands of clones, more than 95% seen once, with more than 0.12% in the top ten. The specimen sequenced was T cells isolated from PBMCs. These receptors were obtained from a human donor in good health. Both conserved end residues are trimmed from each CDR3.

V gene	J gene	CDR3 protein
TRBV7-9	TRBJ1-1	ASSPQAGGMNTEAF
TRBV7-9	TRBJ2-5	ASSLYGGETQY
TRBV18	TRBJ1-5	ASSESTPGGNQPQH
TRBV21-1	TRBJ2-2	ATGTGNTGELF
TRBV6-6	TRBJ2-7	ASRLDNSYEQY
TRBV10-1	TRBJ1-1	ASSRTGGDAEAF
TRBV19	TRBJ2-7	ATTGDDSYEQY
TRBV27	TRBJ2-2	ASRYTLGGTGELF
TRBV9	TRBJ2-3	ASSVEADTQY
TRBV7-6	TRBJ2-7	ASSLSGGTAEQY
TRBV2	TRBJ2-7	ASSDKGQGGLTPYEQY
TRBV6-1	TRBJ2-4	ASSEGTGRNIQY
TRBV6-1	TRBJ1-1	ASSYQGNTEAF